This entry lists 8 T cell receptor beta chains sequenced from one sample in a study of blood T cell repertoires in COVID-19. Repertoires were generated with immunoSEQ multiplex PCR, while TCRdb's copy carries only in-frame clones and drops some. This table has about 41,000 clones, 83% appearing once. The sequenced sample consisted of peripheral blood. These receptors originate from a woman older than 75 with active or convalescent COVID-19.

The chain recombines TRBV20-1 with TRBJ2-7, with 8 bases identical to TRBD2. Germline V gene sequence: CDR1 DFQATT, CDR2 SNEGSKA (reference sequence). This CDR3 has 11 residues. V gave up 3 bases and J gave up 7 bases; unmatched junction bases: 2. The CDR3 is CSARTSEEQYF. CDR3 sequence (DNA): TGCAGTGCTAGGACTAGCGAAGAGCAGTACTTC.

This chain connects TRBV18 to TRBJ1-4; D gene ambiguous. The CDR3 sequence is 14 residues long. The V end lost 2 bases, the J end lost 8 bases, and 12 bases lay between the germline ends. In germline, CDR1 is KGHSH, CDR2 LQKENI. The CDR3 DNA sequence: TGTGCCAGCTCACCAGCTGGATCGGGGGAAAAACTGTTTTTT. Its translation is CASSPAGSGEKLFF.

The V call is TRBV10-3, the J call TRBJ2-1, with D perhaps matching TRBD2 (6 bases). Germline lookup yields CDR1 ENHRY and CDR2 SYGVKD. The V end lost 2 bases, the J end lost 6 bases, and 14 bases lay between the germline ends. CDR3 length: 15 amino acids. This chain's CDR3 is CAISEDGTPSNEQFF. CDR3 DNA: TGTGCCATCAGTGAGGACGGGACTCCATCCAATGAGCAGTTCTTC.

This clone was recorded once. The sample carries other DNA sequences with the same CDR3. The chain couples TRBV12-3 or TRBV12-4 to TRBJ1-1; D gene uncertain. The CDR3 contains 13 residues. Deletions cut 4 bases from V and 2 bases from J, with 8 bases between. CDR3 nucleotide sequence: TGTGCCAGCAGTTCCTTACTAAACACTGAAGCTTTCTTT. This codes for CASSSLLNTEAFF.

This chain uses TRBV13 with TRBJ2-1, with D tentatively TRBD2 (5 bases). This CDR3 spans 15 amino acids. Germline CDR1 PRHDT, CDR2 FYEKMQ (reference sequence). V gave up 1 base and J gave up 2 bases, with 9 bases separating them. CDR3: CASSLAGNAYNEQFF. CDR3 nucleotide sequence: TGTGCCAGCAGCTTAGCCGGGAATGCCTACAATGAGCAGTTCTTC.

The chain is built from TRBV9 and TRBJ2-5; D ambiguous. CDR3 size: 15 residues. V lost 1 base, J lost 0 bases, and 10 bases lay in between. From germline, CDR1 is SGDLS and CDR2 YYNGEE. As DNA, the CDR3 is TGTGCCAGCAGCGTATTTTCAGGATACCAAGAGACCCAGTACTTC. As protein: CASSVFSGYQETQYF. The full variable domain, with the rest looked up from reference TRBV9 and TRBJ2-5, is DSGVTQTPKHLITATGQRVTLRCSPRSGDLSVYWYQQSLDQGLQFLIQYYNGEERAKGNILERFSAQQFPDLHSELNLSSLELGDSALYFCASSVFSGYQETQYFGPGTRLLVL.

DNA of the CDR3: TGCGCCAGCAGCTTGGGACAGGGGCGGAACACTGAAGCTTTCTTT. Residues: CASSLGQGRNTEAFF. The genes are TRBV5-1 and TRBJ1-1, with 8 bases lining up with TRBD1. CDR1 and CDR2 from the germline V gene are SGHRS and YFSETQ. CDR3 size: 15 residues. V shed 0 bases and J 1 base; nucleotides not matched to a gene: 2.

The V and J genes are TRBV7-2 and TRBJ2-3; 10 positions agree with TRBD2. The V and J ends lost 5 bases and 0 bases, in that order; junction bases with no gene match: 8. CDR1 is SGHTA and CDR2 is FQGNSA in the germline V gene. The CDR3 sequence is 17 residues long. The CDR3 is CASSPPSGSSSTDTQYF. The CDR3 nucleotides read TGTGCCAGCAGCCCACCTAGCGGGAGTTCGAGCACAGATACGCAGTATTTT. Full variable domain (missing parts from reference TRBV7-2 and TRBJ2-3): GAGVSQSPSNKVTEKGKDVELRCDPISGHTALYWYRQSLGQGLEFLIYFQGNSAPDKSGLPSDRFSAERTGGSVSTLTIQRTQQEDSAVYLCASSPPSGSSSTDTQYFGPGTRLTVL.